A selection of T cell receptor beta chains follows, all from one sample in a study of regulatory T cells in long-lasting Graves disease. TCRdb processed the multiplex PCR reads anew with MiXCR; each CDR3 protein has one entry. The repertoire holds hundreds of thousands of distinct CDR3 sequences, with 15% to 19% as singletons. Sequenced here: peripheral blood mononuclear cells (PBMCs), sampled at new diagnosis, from a patient treated with antithyroid drugs. The receptor set was obtained from a female donor with Graves disease. The CDR3 runs from the conserved cysteine through the conserved F or W. The D gene is left open where the match is weak. Only part of the rows carry a size: once, few, many, or a class if the clone is expanded.

>few|TRBJ2-2|TRBD2|18|TRBV3-1
CASSQGFSGQRGTGELFF
TGTGCCAGCAGCCAGGGATTCTCAGGGCAGCGGGGAACCGGGGAGCTGTTTTTT
>-|TRBJ2-7|-|14|TRBV2
CASSEATDKYEQYF
TGTGCCAGCAGTGAAGCGACGGACAAGTACGAGCAGTACTTC
>many|TRBJ1-5|-|14|TRBV6-2/TRBV6-3
CASSYPYSNQPQHF
TGTGCCAGCAGTTACCCTTATAGCAATCAGCCCCAGCATTTT
>-|TRBJ1-2|-|15|TRBV12-5
CASGLGVGADYGYTF
TGTGCTAGTGGTTTGGGGGTGGGGGCAGACTATGGCTACACCTTC
>many|TRBJ2-1|TRBD1|17|TRBV5-5
CASSQDRIKTWDNEQFF
TGTGCCAGCAGCCAGGACAGGATAAAGACGTGGGACAATGAGCAGTTCTTC
>many|TRBJ2-3|-|16|TRBV11-2
CASRRAGIRFTDTQYF
TGTGCCAGCAGACGTGCAGGGATTCGGTTTACAGATACGCAGTATTTT
>-|TRBJ1-2|-|15|TRBV28
CASSWGGVPNYGYTF
TGTGCCAGCAGTTGGGGGGGAGTCCCTAACTATGGCTACACCTTC
>many|TRBJ2-7|TRBD2|16|TRBV28
CASSFHLAGLTYEQYF
TGTGCCAGCAGTTTCCATCTAGCGGGGCTTACCTACGAGCAGTACTTC
>many|TRBJ1-2|-|13|TRBV19
CASSYQGRGGYTF
TGTGCCAGTAGTTATCAGGGCCGTGGAGGCTACACCTTC
>-|TRBJ1-6|-|13|TRBV19
CASSMTVNSPLHF
TGTGCCAGTAGTATGACAGTGAATTCACCCCTCCACTTT
>-|TRBJ1-4|TRBD1|14|TRBV6-1
CASTSGTELEKLFF
TGTGCCAGCACCTCCGGGACAGAGCTAGAAAAACTGTTTTTT
>few|TRBJ1-2|-|14|TRBV6-1
CASSPRAGVGGYTF
TGTGCCAGCAGCCCCCGGGCGGGGGTCGGTGGCTACACCTTC
>many|TRBJ2-3|-|12|TRBV18
CATSMGEDTQYF
TGTGCCACCTCAATGGGAGAAGATACGCAGTATTTT
>few|TRBJ2-7|-|15|TRBV10-2
CASSVATVLTYEQYF
TGCGCCAGCAGTGTTGCGACAGTATTGACTTACGAGCAGTACTTC
>many|TRBJ1-2|-|15|TRBV11-2
CASSPTASLNYGYTF
TGTGCCAGCAGTCCCACGGCCAGTCTTAACTATGGCTACACCTTC
>many|TRBJ1-1|-|15|TRBV4-3
CASSQSTWENTEAFF
TGCGCCAGCAGCCAATCTACTTGGGAGAACACTGAAGCTTTCTTT
>-|TRBJ1-6|-|14|TRBV19
CASSEGTVNSPLHF
TGTGCCAGTAGTGAGGGTACGGTCAATTCACCCCTCCACTTT
>many|TRBJ2-5|TRBD1|15|TRBV5-1
CASSHLGQGEETQYF
TGCGCCAGCAGTCATCTCGGACAGGGAGAAGAGACCCAGTACTTC
>many|TRBJ2-7|-|13|TRBV6-2/TRBV6-3
CASSDGPHYEQYF
TGTGCCAGCAGCGACGGACCACACTACGAGCAGTACTTC
>many|TRBJ1-1|-|14|TRBV7-2
CASSLVGWNTEAFF
TGTGCCAGCAGCTTAGTAGGTTGGAACACTGAAGCTTTCTTT
>many|TRBJ2-1|-|13|TRBV2
CASRETRSFEQFF
TGTGCCAGCAGAGAAACTAGGAGCTTTGAGCAGTTCTTC
>-|TRBJ1-1|TRBD1|12|TRBV27
CASSSTGGLAFF
TGTGCCAGCAGTTCTACAGGGGGCTTGGCTTTCTTT
>few|TRBJ2-7|-|12|TRBV6-1
CASRSGYHEQYF
TGTGCCAGCAGATCTGGTTACCACGAGCAGTACTTC